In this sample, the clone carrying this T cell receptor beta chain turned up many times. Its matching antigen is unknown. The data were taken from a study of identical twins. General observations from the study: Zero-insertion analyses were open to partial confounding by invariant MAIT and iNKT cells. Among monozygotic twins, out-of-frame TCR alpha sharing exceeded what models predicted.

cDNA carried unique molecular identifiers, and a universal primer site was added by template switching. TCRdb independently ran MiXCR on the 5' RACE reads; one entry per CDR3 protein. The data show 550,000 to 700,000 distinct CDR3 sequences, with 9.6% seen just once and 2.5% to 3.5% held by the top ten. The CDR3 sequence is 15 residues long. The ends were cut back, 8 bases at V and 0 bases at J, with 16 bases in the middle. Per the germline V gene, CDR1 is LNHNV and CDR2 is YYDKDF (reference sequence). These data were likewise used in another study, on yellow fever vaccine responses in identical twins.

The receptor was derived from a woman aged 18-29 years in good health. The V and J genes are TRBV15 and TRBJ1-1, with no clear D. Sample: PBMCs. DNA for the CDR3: TGTGCCACCTCATCCGGCTTTATCATGAACACTGAAGCTTTCTTT. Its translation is CATSSGFIMNTEAFF.